These 32 T cell receptor beta chains originate from one sample sequenced in a study of blood T cells in healthy people across ages. A second PCR, run for about 7 to 11 cycles, used a sample-barcoded 5' primer plus a J-beta primer mix. TCRdb recomputed calls from the 5' RACE reads with MiXCR, one row per CDR3 protein. The sample has 1.5 million to 2 million distinct CDR3 sequences, almost 35% seen once. Sequencing used blood. The receptors here all came from a woman aged 25 to 39 in good health.

This clonotype was detected only a few times. This chain uses TRBV12-3 or TRBV12-4 with TRBJ2-7, with TRBD2 matching 11 bases. V shed 5 bases, J shed 8 bases, and the junction held 11 bases outside the gene matches. The CDR3 is 15 residues long. The CDR3 reads CASSPLLAGVNQQYF. CDR3 sequence (DNA): TGTGCCAGCAGTCCCCTACTAGCGGGAGTTAACCAGCAGTACTTC.

In this sample, this clonotype turned up a few times. This chain joins TRBV4-1 and TRBJ2-7; tentative D call: TRBD1 (5 bases). In germline, CDR1 is MGHRA, CDR2 YSYEKL. Trimming pared 3 bases from V and 4 bases from J, leaving 19 bases between. The CDR3 has 16 residues. The CDR3 spells CASSHVGQGKRYEQYF. CDR3 nucleotides: TGCGCCAGCAGCCACGTGGGTCAGGGTAAGCGATACGAGCAGTACTTC.

The chain links TRBV27 to TRBJ2-7; 8 bases agree with TRBD2. V lost 5 bases to trimming and J lost 2 bases; unmatched junction nucleotides: 11. This CDR3 is 16 amino acids long. The germline gives CDR1 MNHEY, CDR2 SMNVEV (reference sequence). For the CDR3, the DNA is TGTGCCAGCAGTCTAAGGGGTGGGACTAGAGCCTACGAGCAGTACTTC. Translating gives CASSLRGGTRAYEQYF.

The chain recombines TRBV19 with TRBJ1-5; D gene ambiguous. Trimming cost V 1 base and J 0 bases, with 10 bases left between them. Looked up from germline, CDR1 is LNHDA and CDR2 is SQIVND (reference sequence). There are 16 residues in the CDR3. Written as DNA, the CDR3 is TGTGCCAGTAGTATAGGGCCAGAGTATAGCAATCAGCCCCAGCATTTT. Its protein product is CASSIGPEYSNQPQHF.

This clonotype was found a few times. A much larger clone is a single base away; this may be a read error. The CDR3 ends on some other residue instead of the conserved phenylalanine or tryptophan, so this is likely a read error. The chain uses TRBV29-1 and TRBJ2-5; D not resolved. The CDR3 is 12 amino acids. Germline CDR1 is SQVTM and CDR2 is ANQGSEA. Trimming shortened V by 1 base and J by 2 bases, and 5 bases separated the two germline ends. In DNA form, the CDR3 reads TGCAGCGTTGAAGGGAATCAAGAGACCCAGTACTGC. Translation gives CSVEGNQETQYC.

The V and J genes are TRBV7-8 and TRBJ2-7; D is unclear. V was cut by 2 bases and J by 0 bases, with 8 bases left in between. The CDR3 spans 14 residues. CDR1 is SGHVS, CDR2 FQNEAQ, per germline. CDR3 sequence reads: CASSLNVNSYEQYF. The CDR3 DNA reads as TGTGCCAGCAGCTTAAACGTCAACTCCTACGAGCAGTACTTC.

The rearrangement links TRBV25-1 to TRBJ2-3; D could derive from TRBD1 or TRBD2 (5 bases each). CDR1 MGHDK and CDR2 SYGVNS come from the germline V gene. This CDR3 is built from 16 residues. V was shortened by 6 bases and J by 6 bases, with 22 bases between the two germline ends. CDR3 nucleotides: TGTGCCAGCAGGACCACGGACCAGGGAGCGGCGGATACGCAGTATTTT. Translating it yields CASRTTDQGAADTQYF.

This clonotype showed up just a few times. The V gene is TRBV27, the J gene TRBJ2-5; no firm D call. The CDR3 spans 12 residues. The germline V gene has CDR1 MNHEY and CDR2 SMNVEV (reference sequence). V was clipped by 5 bases and J by 0 bases, with 4 bases between them. The chain's CDR3 is CASSAHQETQYF. The CDR3 DNA is TGTGCCAGCAGTGCCCACCAAGAGACCCAGTACTTC.

The chain recombines TRBV7-2 with TRBJ2-1; possible D gene TRBD1, 6 bases. V was trimmed by 5 bases and J by 15 bases, leaving 17 bases between them. Germline CDR1 SGHTA, CDR2 FQGNSA. The CDR3 contains 12 residues. CDR3 nucleotides: TGTGCCAGCAGCCCAGTTGTAGGACAGCGGTTCTTC. Translating gives CASSPVVGQRFF.

This clonotype was found a few times. The J gene is TRBJ2-3, the V gene TRBV3-1; D uncertain. Looked up from germline, CDR1 is LGHDT and CDR2 is YNNKEL (reference sequence). The length of the CDR3 is 14 residues. V was shortened by 4 bases and J by 4 bases, with 12 bases between the two germline ends. The CDR3 spells CASSLLTSADTQYF. CDR3 coding DNA: TGTGCCAGCAGCCTCTTGACTTCAGCAGATACGCAGTATTTT.

The table lists this clonotype with a few counts. J is TRBJ2-1 and V is TRBV10-3; possible D gene TRBD2, 5 bases. Trimming left V 7 bases short and J 4 bases short, with 11 bases between. This CDR3 is built from 13 residues. Germline V lookup: CDR1 ENHRY, CDR2 SYGVKD. This chain's CDR3 is CAITSSGYNEQFF. The CDR3 coding sequence is TGTGCCATCACCTCATCGGGGTACAATGAGCAGTTCTTC.

The chain carries TRBV5-6 and TRBJ2-5; perhaps TRBD2 as D (5 bases). The germline V and J ends were trimmed by 4 bases and 1 base, with 8 bases remaining between them. This CDR3 spans 13 amino acids. The germline CDR1 and CDR2 sequences are SGHDT and YYEEEE. The CDR3 bases are TGTGCCAGCAGCATCCGGGGCCAAGAGACCCAGTACTTC. It is translated as CASSIRGQETQYF.

The sample holds a few counts of this clonotype. The rearrangement joins TRBV28 to TRBJ1-1, with D unresolved. Trimming shortened V by 5 bases and J by 4 bases, and 11 bases separated the two germline ends. Germline-derived CDR1 and CDR2 are MDHEN and SYDVKM. The CDR3 length is 13 residues. The CDR3 loop reads CASSATLATEAFF. CDR3 DNA sequence: TGTGCCAGCAGTGCGACTCTGGCCACTGAAGCTTTCTTT.

Details on this clonotype: This may be a read error: a much more frequent sequence differs by one nucleotide. V usage is TRBV29-1 and J usage is TRBJ2-1; D remains ambiguous. The germline CDR1 and CDR2 sequences are SQVTM and ANQGSEA. The CDR3 covers 11 residues. CDR3 nucleotide sequence: TGCAGCACCCAGGAATACAGTGAGCAGTTCTTC. Translating it yields CSTQEYSEQFF.

This clonotype was observed a handful of times. The rearrangement uses TRBV7-2 and TRBJ2-1; no reliable D call. The V gene's germline CDR1 is SGHTA and CDR2 FQGNSA. The CDR3 extends over 15 amino acids. Deletions cut 3 bases from V and 6 bases from J, with 15 bases between. The CDR3, as DNA: TGTGCCAGCAGCTTGTACTACGGGCCGGCCAATGAGCAGTTCTTC. Translation gives CASSLYYGPANEQFF.

Regarding this clonotype: This is likely a read error, given that the CDR3 carries no conserved phenylalanine or tryptophan at its end. The chain employs TRBV19 and TRBJ1-2; no definite D call. Germline V lookup: CDR1 LNHDA, CDR2 SQIVND (reference sequence). V was trimmed by 3 bases and J by 2 bases, leaving 7 bases between them. This CDR3 comprises 13 residues. The CDR3 nucleotides read TGTGCCAGTAGTATGGAGAGAAACTATGGCTACACCGTC. It encodes CASSMERNYGYTV.

This clonotype was picked up a small number of times. This chain joins TRBV6-2 or TRBV6-3 and TRBJ2-7; a weak D match, TRBD1 (5 bases). V was shortened by 5 bases and J by 4 bases, with 21 bases between the two germline ends. This CDR3 has 16 residues. Germline V CDR1 and CDR2: MNHEY, SVGEGT. CDR3: CASSPPRGRVGYEQYF. The DNA for the CDR3 is TGTGCCAGCAGTCCTCCAAGGGGCCGGGTCGGGTACGAGCAGTACTTC.

The sample holds a few counts of this clonotype. The V call is TRBV9, the J call TRBJ2-3, with D hard to call. V gave up 3 bases and J gave up 3 bases, with 8 bases separating them. CDR3 length: 13 residues. Germline CDR1 is SGDLS and CDR2 is YYNGEE. CDR3 protein: CASSERRTDTQYF. The CDR3 bases are TGTGCCAGCAGCGAGAGACGGACAGATACGCAGTATTTT.

This clonotype was seen more than once but under ten times. The chain joins TRBV29-1 to TRBJ1-3; TRBD1 agrees at 12 bases. Germline V gene sequence: CDR1 SQVTM, CDR2 ANQGSEA. CDR3 length: 16 residues. V dropped 6 bases and J dropped 0; count of bases not matched to a gene: 6. The DNA of the CDR3 is TGCAGCGTGGGGAAGGGACAGGGGGCCTCTGGAAACACCATATATTTT. Its protein product is CSVGKGQGASGNTIYF. Supplemented by reference TRBV29-1 and TRBJ1-3, the full variable domain reads SAVISQKPSRDICQRGTSLTIQCQVDSQVTMMFWYRQQPGQSLTLIATANQGSEATYESGFVIDKFPISRPNLTFSTLTVSNMSPEDSSIYLCSVGKGQGASGNTIYFGEGSWLTVV.

This clonotype occurred a few times. The rearrangement uses TRBV6-1 and TRBJ1-5; D uncertain. V gave up 7 bases and J gave up 3 bases, with 13 bases separating them. CDR3 length equals 14 residues. Germline-derived CDR1 and CDR2 are MNHNS and SASEGT. CDR3 region: CASKTSTFNQPQHF. The CDR3 bases are TGTGCCAGCAAGACATCCACCTTCAATCAGCCCCAGCATTTT.

V is TRBV14 and J is TRBJ2-7; D might be TRBD2 (5 bases). V was trimmed by 2 bases and J by 5 bases, leaving 16 bases between them. Germline V lookup: CDR1 SGHDN, CDR2 FVKESK. The CDR3 has 15 amino acids. CDR3: CASSQSGWRIHEQYF. The CDR3 DNA reads TGTGCCAGCAGCCAATCGGGGTGGCGCATCCACGAGCAGTACTTC.

The gene calls are TRBV7-9 and TRBJ1-1; the match to TRBD1 covers 8 bases. The CDR3 is 14 amino acids. Germline V lookup: CDR1 SEHNR, CDR2 FQNEAQ (reference sequence). V lost 3 bases, J lost 5 bases, and 5 bases stayed unmatched. This CDR3 is CASSFQGAFTEAFF. The CDR3 DNA follows: TGTGCCAGCAGCTTCCAGGGGGCTTTTACTGAAGCTTTCTTT.

This clonotype showed up just a few times. The V and J genes are TRBV5-1 and TRBJ2-7, with 7 bases fitting TRBD2. The CDR3 has 14 amino acids. Germline trimming cut 0 bases from V and 6 bases from J; bases unmatched to any gene: 6. Germline V gives CDR1 SGHRS, CDR2 YFSETQ. The CDR3 DNA reads as TGCGCCAGCAGCTTGGAAGGACTAGTCGGCGAGCAGTACTTC. This gives the protein CASSLEGLVGEQYF.

This clonotype occurred a few times. V and J are TRBV29-1 and TRBJ1-2; 8 bases are a match to TRBD1. The V gene end was trimmed by 6 bases and the J gene end by 5 bases; junction bases not matched to a gene: 8. CDR3 length: 13 amino acids. CDR1 and CDR2 from the germline V gene are SQVTM and ANQGSEA. In nucleotides, the CDR3 is TGCAGCGTAGTGGACAGGGACCTATATGGCTACACCTTC. Its translation: CSVVDRDLYGYTF.

This clonotype has just a few counts. The rearrangement links TRBV7-9 to TRBJ1-2; unclear D gene. The V end lost 0 bases, the J end lost 4 bases, and 12 bases lay between the germline ends. Looked up from germline, CDR1 is SEHNR and CDR2 is FQNEAQ (reference sequence). This CDR3 has 15 amino acids. In DNA form, the CDR3 reads TGTGCCAGCAGCTTAGCGGGCGGAGGTGGCTATGGCTACACCTTC. The encoded protein is CASSLAGGGGYGYTF.

The rearrangement joins TRBV7-2 to TRBJ2-7; no firm D call. CDR1 is SGHTA, CDR2 FQGNSA, per germline. Trimming left V 5 bases short and J 0 bases short, with 14 bases between. CDR3 length: 15 residues. CDR3 in DNA: TGTGCCAGCAGCAAAGGCCTCGAGAGCTCCTACGAGCAGTACTTC. It specifies CASSKGLESSYEQYF.

This clonotype was seen only a few times. This sequence joins TRBV20-1 and TRBJ1-5; D call uncertain. The CDR3 has 13 residues. Germline assignment: CDR1 DFQATT and CDR2 SNEGSKA (reference sequence). V was trimmed by 6 bases and J by 0 bases, leaving 9 bases between them. For the CDR3, the DNA is TGCAGTGCCATAAAAGATAGCAATCAGCCCCAGCATTTT. Its translation is CSAIKDSNQPQHF.

This clonotype turned up a few times. V gene TRBV20-1 combines with J gene TRBJ2-1, with 11 bases fitting TRBD2. The CDR3 runs 16 residues. CDR1 and CDR2 from the germline V gene are DFQATT and SNEGSKA (reference sequence). With 2 bases clipped from V and 3 bases from J, the junction kept 6 bases outside the gene matches. The CDR3 here is CSARRTGTSGYNEQFF. Written as DNA, the CDR3 is TGCAGTGCTAGAAGGACCGGGACTAGCGGCTACAATGAGCAGTTCTTC.

Turning to this clonotype: This may come from a read error, since a much larger clone is one base off. The chain couples TRBV10-3 to TRBJ2-1; 7 bases are a match to TRBD1. Germline loops: CDR1 ENHRY, CDR2 SYGVKD. The CDR3 is 13 residues long. J lost 5 bases, V lost 4 bases, and 2 bases had no gene match. The CDR3 is CAISGGQNNEQFF. The CDR3 coding sequence is TGTGCCATCAGTGGGGGACAGAACAATGAGCAGTTCTTC.

Concerning this clonotype itself: Since a much larger clone is just one base distant, this may be a read error. The chain links TRBV12-3 or TRBV12-4 to TRBJ2-7; the D call may be TRBD1 or TRBD2 (5 bases each). Trimming removed 10 bases at V and 0 bases at J, with 16 bases between. CDR3 length equals 14 residues. CDR3 region: CANRGTGSSYEQYF. The CDR3 nucleotides are TGTGCCAACAGAGGGACGGGTAGCTCCTACGAGCAGTACTTC.

This clonotype was seen repeatedly, ten times or more. This chain connects TRBV29-1 to TRBJ2-7, with D perhaps matching TRBD2 (5 bases). The CDR3 loop spans 11 amino acids. CDR1 and CDR2 (germline): SQVTM, ANQGSEA. The germline V and J ends were trimmed by 7 bases and 6 bases, with 13 bases remaining between them. The CDR3 nucleotides read TGCAGCGCCGGGGATGAGTTCGAGCAGTACTTC. This codes for CSAGDEFEQYF.

The sample holds a few counts of this clonotype. The CDR3 nucleotides are TGTGCCAGCAGCCTCCAGGTCCTCGGCACCTTC. It specifies CASSLQVLGTF. This sequence joins TRBV7-2 and TRBJ1-2, with D uncertain. CDR1 is SGHTA, CDR2 FQGNSA, per germline. The CDR3 runs to 11 residues. Trimming removed 5 bases from V and 13 bases from J, with 14 bases in between.